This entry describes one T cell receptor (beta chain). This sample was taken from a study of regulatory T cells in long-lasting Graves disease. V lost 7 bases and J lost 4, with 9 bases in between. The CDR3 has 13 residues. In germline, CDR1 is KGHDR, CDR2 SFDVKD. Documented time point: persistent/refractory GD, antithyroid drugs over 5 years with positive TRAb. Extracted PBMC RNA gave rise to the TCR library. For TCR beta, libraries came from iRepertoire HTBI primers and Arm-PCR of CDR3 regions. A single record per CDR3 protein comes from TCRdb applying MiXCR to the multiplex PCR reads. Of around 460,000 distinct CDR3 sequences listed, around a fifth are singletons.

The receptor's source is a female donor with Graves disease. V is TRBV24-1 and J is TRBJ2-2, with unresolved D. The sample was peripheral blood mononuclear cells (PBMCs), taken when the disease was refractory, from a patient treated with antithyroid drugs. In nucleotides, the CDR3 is TGTGCCACCAGGTTCCAAGCCACCGGGGAGCTGTTTTTT. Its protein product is CATRFQATGELFF.